This entry describes one T cell receptor beta chain. What it binds is not known. Assay: immunoSEQ multiplex PCR; the TCRdb copy retains only in-frame clones and omits some. Of tens of thousands of clones listed, 65% to 90% were seen once; the top ten hold approximately 19%. In germline, CDR1 is GTSNPN, CDR2 SVGIG (reference sequence). The J segment lost 8 bases and the V segment lost 2 bases, leaving 5 bases of the junction unmatched. The CDR3 is 12 amino acids. Time point denoted: week 47, end of study. In the vaccine, a single dose held 300 ug of the mutant IDH1 20-mer peptide, along with topical imiquimod. Astrocytomas found in donors were new, WHO grade 3 or 4, IDH1-mutant and ATRX-lost. This sample is part of a study of a mutant IDH1 vaccine in newly diagnosed glioma.

The chain employs TRBV30 and TRBJ1-1, with 7 bases aligning to TRBD1. This TCR derives from a man between 18 and 29 years old with glioma. Some clones in this sample may be carry-over from other donors' samples. The sample here was PBMCs, taken from a glioma patient whose treatment included an IDH1 peptide vaccine. The CDR3 region is CAWSSTGREAFF. The CDR3, as DNA: TGTGCCTGGAGTTCGACAGGGAGGGAAGCTTTCTTT.